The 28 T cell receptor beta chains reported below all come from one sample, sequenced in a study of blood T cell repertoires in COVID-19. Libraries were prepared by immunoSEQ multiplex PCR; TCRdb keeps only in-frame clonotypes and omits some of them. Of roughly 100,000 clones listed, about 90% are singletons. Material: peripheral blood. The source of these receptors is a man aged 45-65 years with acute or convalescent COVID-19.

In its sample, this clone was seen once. DNA for the CDR3: TGTGCCAGCAGCTTAAATTCGGCAACAGGGCGGGAGCAGTACTTC. Translated, it gives CASSLNSATGREQYF. The chain carries TRBV11-3 and TRBJ2-7, with a possible D match to TRBD1 (6 bases). The V and J ends lost 2 bases and 7 bases respectively, with 18 bases between them. Germline V gives CDR1 SGHNT, CDR2 YENEEA. The CDR3 consists of 15 residues.

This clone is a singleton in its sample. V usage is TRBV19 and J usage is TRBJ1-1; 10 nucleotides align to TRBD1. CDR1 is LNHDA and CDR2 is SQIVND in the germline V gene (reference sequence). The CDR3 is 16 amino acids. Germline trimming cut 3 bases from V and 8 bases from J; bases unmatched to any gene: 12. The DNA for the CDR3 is TGTGCCAGTAGTATGACATCTTTGGGACAGGGGATCGAAGCTTTCTTT. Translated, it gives CASSMTSLGQGIEAFF.

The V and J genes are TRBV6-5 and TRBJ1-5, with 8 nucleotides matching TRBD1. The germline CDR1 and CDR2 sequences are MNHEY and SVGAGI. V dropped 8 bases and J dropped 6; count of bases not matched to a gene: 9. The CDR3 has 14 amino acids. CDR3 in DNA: TGTGCCAGCTTTGGGACAGGAAATGCTCAGCCCCAGCATTTT. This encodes CASFGTGNAQPQHF.

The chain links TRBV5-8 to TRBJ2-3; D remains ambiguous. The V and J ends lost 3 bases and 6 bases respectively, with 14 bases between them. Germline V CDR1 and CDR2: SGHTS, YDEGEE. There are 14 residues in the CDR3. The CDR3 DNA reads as TGTGCCAGCAGCTCCCGAACCTCCGGGGATACGCAGTATTTT. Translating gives CASSSRTSGDTQYF.

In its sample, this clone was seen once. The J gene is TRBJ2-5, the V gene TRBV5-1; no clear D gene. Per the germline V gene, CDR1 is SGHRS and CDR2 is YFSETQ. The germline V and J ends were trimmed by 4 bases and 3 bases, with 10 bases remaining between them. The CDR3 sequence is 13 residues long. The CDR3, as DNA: TGCGCCAGCAGCAAAACTATTAAAGAGACCCAGTACTTC. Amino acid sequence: CASSKTIKETQYF.

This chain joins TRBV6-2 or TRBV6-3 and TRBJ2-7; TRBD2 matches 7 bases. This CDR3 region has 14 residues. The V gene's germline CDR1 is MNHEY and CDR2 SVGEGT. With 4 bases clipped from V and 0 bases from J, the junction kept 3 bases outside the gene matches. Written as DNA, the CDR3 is TGTGCCAGCAGTTTAGCGGGCCCCTCCTACGAGCAGTACTTC. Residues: CASSLAGPSYEQYF.

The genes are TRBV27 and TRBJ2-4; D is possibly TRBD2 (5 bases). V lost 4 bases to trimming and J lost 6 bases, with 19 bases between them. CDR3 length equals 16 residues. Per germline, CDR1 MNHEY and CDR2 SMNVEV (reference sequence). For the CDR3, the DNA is TGTGCCAGCAGTTCCCTAGGTGAGGGCTGGGGAAACATTCAGTACTTC. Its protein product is CASSSLGEGWGNIQYF.

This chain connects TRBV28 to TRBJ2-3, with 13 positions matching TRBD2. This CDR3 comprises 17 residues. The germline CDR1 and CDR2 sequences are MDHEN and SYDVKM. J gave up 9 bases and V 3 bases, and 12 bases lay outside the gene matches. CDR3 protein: CASSFPGLAGVMWTQYF. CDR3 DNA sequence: TGTGCCAGCAGTTTTCCTGGACTAGCGGGAGTAATGTGGACGCAGTATTTT.

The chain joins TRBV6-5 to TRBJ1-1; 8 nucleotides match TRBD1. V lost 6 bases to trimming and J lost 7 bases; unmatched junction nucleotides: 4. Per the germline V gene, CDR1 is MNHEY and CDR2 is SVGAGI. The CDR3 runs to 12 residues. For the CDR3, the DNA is TGTGCCAGCAGCTGGGGGACAGGTGAAGCTTTCTTT. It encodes CASSWGTGEAFF.

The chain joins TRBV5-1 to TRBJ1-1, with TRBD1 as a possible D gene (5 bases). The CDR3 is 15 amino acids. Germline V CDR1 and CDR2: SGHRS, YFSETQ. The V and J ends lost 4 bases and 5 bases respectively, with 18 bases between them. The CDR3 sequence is CASSAFGGGRTEAFF. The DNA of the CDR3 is TGCGCCAGCAGCGCTTTCGGTGGGGGGAGAACTGAAGCTTTCTTT.

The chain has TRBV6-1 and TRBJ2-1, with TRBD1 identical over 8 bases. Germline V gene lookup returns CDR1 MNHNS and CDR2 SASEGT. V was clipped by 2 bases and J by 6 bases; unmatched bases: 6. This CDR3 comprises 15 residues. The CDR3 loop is CASSERAGGLNEQFF. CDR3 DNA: TGTGCCAGCAGTGAAAGGGCAGGGGGCCTCAATGAGCAGTTCTTC.

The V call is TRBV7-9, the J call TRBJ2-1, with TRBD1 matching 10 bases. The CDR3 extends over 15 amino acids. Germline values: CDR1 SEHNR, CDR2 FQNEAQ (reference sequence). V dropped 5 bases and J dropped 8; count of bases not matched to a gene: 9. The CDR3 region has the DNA TGTGCCAGCAGCGGCCGGGACAGGGGATTGGATGAGCAGTTCTTC. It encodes CASSGRDRGLDEQFF.

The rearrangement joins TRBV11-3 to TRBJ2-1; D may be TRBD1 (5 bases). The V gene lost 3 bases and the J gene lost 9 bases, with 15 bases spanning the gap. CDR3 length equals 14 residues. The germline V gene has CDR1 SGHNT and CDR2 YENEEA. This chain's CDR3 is CASSLKAGLSEQFF. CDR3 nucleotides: TGTGCCAGCAGCTTGAAGGCAGGGCTGAGTGAGCAGTTCTTC.

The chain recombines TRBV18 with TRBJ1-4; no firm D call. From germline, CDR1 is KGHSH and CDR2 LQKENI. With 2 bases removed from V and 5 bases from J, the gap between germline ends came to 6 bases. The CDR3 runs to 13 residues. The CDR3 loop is CASSPTANEKLFF. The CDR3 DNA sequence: TGTGCCAGCTCACCAACTGCGAATGAAAAACTGTTTTTT. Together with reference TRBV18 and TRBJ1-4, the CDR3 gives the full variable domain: NAGVMQNPRHLVRRRGQEARLRCSPMKGHSHVYWYRQLPEEGLKFMVYLQKENIIDESGMPKERFSAEFPKEGPSILRIQQVVRGDSAAYFCASSPTANEKLFFGSGTQLSVL.

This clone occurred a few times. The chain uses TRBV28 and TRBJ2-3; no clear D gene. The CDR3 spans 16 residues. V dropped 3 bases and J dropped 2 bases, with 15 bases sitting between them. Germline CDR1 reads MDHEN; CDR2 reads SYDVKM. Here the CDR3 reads CASSLWLWHPTDTQYF. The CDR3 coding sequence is TGTGCCAGCAGTTTGTGGCTTTGGCACCCCACAGATACGCAGTATTTT. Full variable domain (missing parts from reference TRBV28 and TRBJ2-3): DVKVTQSSRYLVKRTGEKVFLECVQDMDHENMFWYRQDPGLGLRLIYFSYDVKMKEKGDIPEGYSVSREKKERFSLILESASTNQTSMYLCASSLWLWHPTDTQYFGPGTRLTVL.

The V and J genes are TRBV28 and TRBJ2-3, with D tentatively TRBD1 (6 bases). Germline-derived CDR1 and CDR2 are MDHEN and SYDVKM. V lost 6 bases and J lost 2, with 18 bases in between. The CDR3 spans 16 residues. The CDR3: CASSPLDRTDTDTQYF. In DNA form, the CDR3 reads TGTGCCAGCAGCCCTCTCGACAGGACGGACACAGATACGCAGTATTTT.

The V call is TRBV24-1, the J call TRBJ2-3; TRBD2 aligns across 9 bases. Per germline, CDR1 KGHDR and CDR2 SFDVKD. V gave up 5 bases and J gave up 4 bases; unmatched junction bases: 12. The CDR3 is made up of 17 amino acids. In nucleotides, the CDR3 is TGTGCCACCAGTGGTAGAGGGAGCGGGAGGAGAGCAGATACGCAGTATTTT. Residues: CATSGRGSGRRADTQYF.

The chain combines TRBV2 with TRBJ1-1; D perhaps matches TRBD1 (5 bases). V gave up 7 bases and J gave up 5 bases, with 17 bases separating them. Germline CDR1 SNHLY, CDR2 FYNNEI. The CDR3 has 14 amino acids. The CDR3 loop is CASMLTDRWTEAFF. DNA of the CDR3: TGTGCCAGCATGTTGACAGATCGTTGGACTGAAGCTTTCTTT.

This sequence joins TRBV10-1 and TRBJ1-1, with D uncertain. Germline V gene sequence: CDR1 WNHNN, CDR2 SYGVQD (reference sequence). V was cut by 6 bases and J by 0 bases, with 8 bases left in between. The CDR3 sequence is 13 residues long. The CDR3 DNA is TGCGCCAGCAGATCTACCCTGAACACTGAAGCTTTCTTT. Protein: CASRSTLNTEAFF.

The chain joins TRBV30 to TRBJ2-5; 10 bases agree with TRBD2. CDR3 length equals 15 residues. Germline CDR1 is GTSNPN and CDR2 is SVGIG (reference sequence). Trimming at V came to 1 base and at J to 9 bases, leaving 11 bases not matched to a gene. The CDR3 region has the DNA TGTGCCTGGAGTGGAATGGGACTAGCGTACGGGGCCCAGTACTTC. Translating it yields CAWSGMGLAYGAQYF.

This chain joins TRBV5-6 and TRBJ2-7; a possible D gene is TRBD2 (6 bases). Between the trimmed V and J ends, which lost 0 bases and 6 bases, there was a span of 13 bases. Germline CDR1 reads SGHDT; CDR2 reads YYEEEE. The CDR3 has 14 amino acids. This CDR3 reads CASSLGQGLIEQYF. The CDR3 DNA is TGTGCCAGCAGCTTGGGTCAGGGACTGATCGAGCAGTACTTC.

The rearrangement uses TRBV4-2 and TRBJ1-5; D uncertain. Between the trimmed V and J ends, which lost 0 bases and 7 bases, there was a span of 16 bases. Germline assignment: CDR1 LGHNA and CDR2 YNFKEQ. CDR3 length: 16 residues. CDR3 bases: TGTGCCAGCAGCCAAGAAAGCGGCGGGGTGGGACAGCCCCAGCATTTT. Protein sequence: CASSQESGGVGQPQHF.

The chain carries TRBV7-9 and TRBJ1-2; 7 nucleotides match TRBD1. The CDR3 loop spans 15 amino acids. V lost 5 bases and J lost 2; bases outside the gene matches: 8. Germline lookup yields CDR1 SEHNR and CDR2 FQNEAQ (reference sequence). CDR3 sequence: CASSLTGQINYGYTF. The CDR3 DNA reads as TGTGCCAGCAGCCTCACGGGACAGATAAACTATGGCTACACCTTC.

The CDR3 region is CASSSGGWGDTQYF. CDR3 bases: TGTGCCAGCAGTTCGGGGGGATGGGGGGATACGCAGTATTTT. This rearrangement joins TRBV9 to TRBJ2-3; 7 nucleotides line up with TRBD2. CDR1 and CDR2 (germline): SGDLS, YYNGEE. V was clipped by 5 bases and J by 6 bases; unmatched bases: 9. This CDR3 region has 14 residues.

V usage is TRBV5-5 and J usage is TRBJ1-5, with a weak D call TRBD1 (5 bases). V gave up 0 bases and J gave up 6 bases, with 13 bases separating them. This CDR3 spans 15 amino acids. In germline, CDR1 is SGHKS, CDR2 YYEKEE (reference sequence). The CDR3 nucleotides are TGTGCCAGCAGCTTGGAGGCGGGACCAAGTCAGCCCCAGCATTTT. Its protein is CASSLEAGPSQPQHF.

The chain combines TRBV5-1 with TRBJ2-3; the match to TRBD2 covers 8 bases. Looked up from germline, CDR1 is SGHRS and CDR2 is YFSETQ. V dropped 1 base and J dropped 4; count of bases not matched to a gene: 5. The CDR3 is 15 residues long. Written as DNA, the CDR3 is TGCGCCAGCAGCTTGAAAGCGGGAGTTGCAGATACGCAGTATTTT. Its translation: CASSLKAGVADTQYF.

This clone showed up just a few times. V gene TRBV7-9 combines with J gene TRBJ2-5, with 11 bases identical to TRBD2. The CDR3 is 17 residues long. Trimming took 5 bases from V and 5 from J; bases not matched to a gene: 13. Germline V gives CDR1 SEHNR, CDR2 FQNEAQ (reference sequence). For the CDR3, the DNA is TGTGCCAGCAGCCGAAACCCGGGACTAGCGGTCGGGGAGACCCAGTACTTC. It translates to CASSRNPGLAVGETQYF. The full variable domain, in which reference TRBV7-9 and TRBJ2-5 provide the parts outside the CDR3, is DTGVSQNPRHKITKRGQNVTFRCDPISEHNRLYWYRQTLGQGPEFLTYFQNEAQLEKSRLLSDRFSAERPKGSFSTLEIQRTEQGDSAMYLCASSRNPGLAVGETQYFGPGTRLLVL.

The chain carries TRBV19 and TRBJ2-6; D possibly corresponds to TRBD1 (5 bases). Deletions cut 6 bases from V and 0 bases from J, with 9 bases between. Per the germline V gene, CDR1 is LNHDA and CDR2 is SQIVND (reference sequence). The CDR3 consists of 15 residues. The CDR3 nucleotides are TGTGCCAGTAGATCCGACAGCTCTGGGGCCAACGTCCTGACTTTC. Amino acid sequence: CASRSDSSGANVLTF.